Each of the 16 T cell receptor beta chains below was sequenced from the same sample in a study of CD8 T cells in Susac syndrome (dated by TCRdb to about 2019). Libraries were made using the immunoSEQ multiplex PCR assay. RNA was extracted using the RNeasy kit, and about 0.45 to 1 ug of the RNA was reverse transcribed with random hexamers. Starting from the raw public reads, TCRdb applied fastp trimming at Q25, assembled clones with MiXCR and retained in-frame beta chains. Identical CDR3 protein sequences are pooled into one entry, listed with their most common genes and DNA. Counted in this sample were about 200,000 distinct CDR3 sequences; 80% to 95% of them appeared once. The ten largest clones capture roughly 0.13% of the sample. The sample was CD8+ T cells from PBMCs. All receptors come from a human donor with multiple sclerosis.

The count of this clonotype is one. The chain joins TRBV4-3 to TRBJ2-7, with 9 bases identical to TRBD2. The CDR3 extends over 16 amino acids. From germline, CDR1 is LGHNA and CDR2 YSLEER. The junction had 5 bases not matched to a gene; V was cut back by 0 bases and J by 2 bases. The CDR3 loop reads CASSQDRAGGPYEQYF. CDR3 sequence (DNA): TGCGCCAGCAGCCAAGATCGGGCGGGAGGGCCCTACGAGCAGTACTTC.

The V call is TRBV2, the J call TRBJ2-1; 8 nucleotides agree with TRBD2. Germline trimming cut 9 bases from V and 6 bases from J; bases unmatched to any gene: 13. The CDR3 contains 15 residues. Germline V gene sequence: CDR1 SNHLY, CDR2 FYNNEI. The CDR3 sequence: CASNPWPAGANEQFF. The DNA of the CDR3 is TGTGCCAGTAACCCTTGGCCAGCGGGAGCCAATGAGCAGTTCTTC. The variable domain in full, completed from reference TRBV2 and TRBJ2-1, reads EPEVTQTPSHQVTQMGQEVILRCVPISNHLYFYWYRQILGQKVEFLVSFYNNEISEKSEIFDDQFSVERPDGSNFTLKIRSTKLEDSAMYFCASNPWPAGANEQFFGPGTRLTVL.

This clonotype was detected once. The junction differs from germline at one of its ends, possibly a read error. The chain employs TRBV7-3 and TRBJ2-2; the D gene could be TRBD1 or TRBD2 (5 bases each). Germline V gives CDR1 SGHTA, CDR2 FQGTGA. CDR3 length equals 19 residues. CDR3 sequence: CANSLSPLGTLPNTGELFF. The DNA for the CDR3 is TGTGCCAACAGCTTAAGTCCCCTAGGGACCCTCCCAAACACCGGGGAGCTGTTTTTT. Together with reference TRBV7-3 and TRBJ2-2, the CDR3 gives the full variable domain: GAGVSQTPSNKVTEKGKYVELRCDPISGHTALYWYRQSLGQGPEFLIYFQGTGAADDSGLPNDRFFAVRPEGSVSTLKIQRTERGDSAVYLCANSLSPLGTLPNTGELFFGEGSRLTVL.

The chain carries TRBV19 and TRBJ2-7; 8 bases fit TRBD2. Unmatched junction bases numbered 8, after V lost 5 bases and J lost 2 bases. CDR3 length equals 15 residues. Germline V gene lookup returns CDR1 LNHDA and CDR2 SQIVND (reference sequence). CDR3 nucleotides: TGTGCCAGTAGTTACGGGGCGGGAGGTGCCTACGAGCAGTACTTC. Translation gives CASSYGAGGAYEQYF.

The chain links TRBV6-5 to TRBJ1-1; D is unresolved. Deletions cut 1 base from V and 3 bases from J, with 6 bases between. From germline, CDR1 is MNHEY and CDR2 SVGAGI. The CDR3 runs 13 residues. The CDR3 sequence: CASSYWRDTEAFF. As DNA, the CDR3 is TGTGCCAGCAGTTACTGGCGGGACACTGAAGCTTTCTTT.

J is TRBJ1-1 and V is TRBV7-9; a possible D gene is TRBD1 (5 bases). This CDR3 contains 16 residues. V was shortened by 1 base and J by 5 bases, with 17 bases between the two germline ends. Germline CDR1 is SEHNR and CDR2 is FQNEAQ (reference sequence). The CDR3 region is CASSLGPQGGETEAFF. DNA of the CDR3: TGTGCCAGCAGCTTAGGTCCCCAGGGAGGGGAAACTGAAGCTTTCTTT.

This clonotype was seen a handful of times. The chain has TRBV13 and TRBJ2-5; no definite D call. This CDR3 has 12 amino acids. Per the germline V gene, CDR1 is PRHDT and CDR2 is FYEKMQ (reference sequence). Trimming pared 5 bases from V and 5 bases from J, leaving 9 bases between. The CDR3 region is CASSMPWETQYF. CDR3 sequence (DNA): TGTGCCAGCAGCATGCCCTGGGAGACCCAGTACTTC.

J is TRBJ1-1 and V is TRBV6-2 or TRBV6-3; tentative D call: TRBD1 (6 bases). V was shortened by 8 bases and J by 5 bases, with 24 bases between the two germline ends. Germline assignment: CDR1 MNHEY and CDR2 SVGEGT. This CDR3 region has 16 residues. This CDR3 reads CASGEGTVGGLTEAFF. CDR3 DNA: TGTGCCAGCGGTGAGGGGACGGTTGGGGGGCTGACTGAAGCTTTCTTT.

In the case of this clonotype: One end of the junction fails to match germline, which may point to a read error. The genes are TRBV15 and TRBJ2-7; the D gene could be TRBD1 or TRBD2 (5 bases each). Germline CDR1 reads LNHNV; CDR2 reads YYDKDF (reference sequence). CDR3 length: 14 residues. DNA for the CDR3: TGTGCCACCAGCAGAGATAAGGGGACGGCCGAGCGGTACTTC. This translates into CATSRDKGTAERYF.

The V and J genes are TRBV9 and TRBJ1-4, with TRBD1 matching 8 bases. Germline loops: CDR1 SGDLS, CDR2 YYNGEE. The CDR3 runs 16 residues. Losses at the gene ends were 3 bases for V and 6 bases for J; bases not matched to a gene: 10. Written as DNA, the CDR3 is TGTGCCAGCAGCGCTATCGCAGGGGGCTCAGATGAAAAACTGTTTTTT. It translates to CASSAIAGGSDEKLFF.

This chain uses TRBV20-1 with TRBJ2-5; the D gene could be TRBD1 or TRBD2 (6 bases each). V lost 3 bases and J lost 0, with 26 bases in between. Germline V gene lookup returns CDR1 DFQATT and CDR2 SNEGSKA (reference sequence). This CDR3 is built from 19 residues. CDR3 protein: CSARGGRSTSHPYQETQYF. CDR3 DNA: TGCAGTGCTAGGGGGGGCAGGTCTACTTCCCATCCGTACCAAGAGACCCAGTACTTC.

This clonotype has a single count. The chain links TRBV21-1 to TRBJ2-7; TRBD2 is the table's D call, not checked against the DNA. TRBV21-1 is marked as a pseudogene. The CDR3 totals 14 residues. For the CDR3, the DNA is TGTGCCAGCAGCGAGACTAGCGGGAAAGTGGAGCAGTACTTC. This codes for CASSETSGKVEQYF.

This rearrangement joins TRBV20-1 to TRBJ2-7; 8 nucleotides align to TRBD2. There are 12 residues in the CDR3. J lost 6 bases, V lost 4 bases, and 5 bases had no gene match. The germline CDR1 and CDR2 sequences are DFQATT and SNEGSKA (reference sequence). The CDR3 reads CSAIRGGREQYF. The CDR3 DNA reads TGCAGTGCTATACGGGGGGGCCGCGAGCAGTACTTC.

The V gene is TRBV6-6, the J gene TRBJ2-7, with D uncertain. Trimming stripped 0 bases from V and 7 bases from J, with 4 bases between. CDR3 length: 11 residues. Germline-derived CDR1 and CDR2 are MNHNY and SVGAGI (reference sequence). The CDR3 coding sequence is TGTGCCAGCAGTTACTCCTGGGAGCAGTACTTC. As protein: CASSYSWEQYF.

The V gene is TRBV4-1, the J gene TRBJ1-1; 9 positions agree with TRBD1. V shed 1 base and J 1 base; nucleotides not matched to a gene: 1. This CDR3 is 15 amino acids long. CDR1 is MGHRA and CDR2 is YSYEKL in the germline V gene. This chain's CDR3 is CASSQGGQGNTEAFF. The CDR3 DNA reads TGCGCCAGCAGCCAAGGGGGACAGGGGAACACTGAAGCTTTCTTT.

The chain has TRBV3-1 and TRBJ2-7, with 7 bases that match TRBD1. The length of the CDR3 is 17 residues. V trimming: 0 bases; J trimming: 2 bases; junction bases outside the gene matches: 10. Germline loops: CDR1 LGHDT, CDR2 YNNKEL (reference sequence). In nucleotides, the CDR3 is TGTGCCAGCAGCCAAGATTCCGGGACAGTAAATCCCTACGAGCAGTACTTC. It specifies CASSQDSGTVNPYEQYF.